This T cell receptor beta chain is drawn from a study of blood T cell repertoires in COVID-19. As for the study in general: Samples came from the United States, Italy and Spain, spanning acute and convalescent COVID-19. Sources were T cells, B-cell-depleted T cells, or PBMCs; the material itself was cDNA or gDNA.

Libraries were prepared by immunoSEQ multiplex PCR; TCRdb keeps only in-frame clonotypes and omits some of them. The sample has approximately 51,000 clones, less than 95% seen once. V lost 4 bases and J 7 bases, leaving 8 bases between the germline ends. Germline V gene data show CDR1 as SEHNR and CDR2 as FQNEAQ (reference sequence). The CDR3 is made up of 12 amino acids. The sequence was obtained from a man aged 65 to 79 with active COVID-19. Sequencing was performed on peripheral blood. The rearrangement links TRBV7-9 to TRBJ1-5, with D uncertain. CDR3 sequence (DNA): TGTGCCAGCAGCTCCGGAGGGCAGCCCCAGCATTTT. Its translation is CASSSGGQPQHF.